The T cell receptor beta chain under discussion was sequenced for a study of control samples from healthy donors and cancer patients. Trimming cost V 0 bases and J 2 bases, with 8 bases left between them. Germline V gene sequence: CDR1 SGHDN, CDR2 FVKESK. This CDR3 is 15 amino acids long. Here immunoSEQ multiplex PCR was the method, and the copy in TCRdb shows in-frame clones only, minus some. Of about 120,000 clones listed, approximately 94% are singletons. The chain combines TRBV14 with TRBJ2-1, with D possibly matching TRBD1 (6 bases). This receptor was identified in a man aged 50 or older with head and neck cancer. Sequencing was done on a sample of PBMCs. The CDR3 DNA is TGTGCCAGCAGCCAAGAAGGGGGACCCTACAATGAGCAGTTCTTC. Protein product: CASSQEGGPYNEQFF. The full variable domain, its missing parts supplied by reference TRBV14 and TRBJ2-1, is EAGVTQFPSHSVIEKGQTVTLRCDPISGHDNLYWYRRVMGKEIKFLLHFVKESKQDESGMPNNRFLAERTGGTYSTLKVQPAELEDSGVYFCASSQEGGPYNEQFFGPGTRLTVL.